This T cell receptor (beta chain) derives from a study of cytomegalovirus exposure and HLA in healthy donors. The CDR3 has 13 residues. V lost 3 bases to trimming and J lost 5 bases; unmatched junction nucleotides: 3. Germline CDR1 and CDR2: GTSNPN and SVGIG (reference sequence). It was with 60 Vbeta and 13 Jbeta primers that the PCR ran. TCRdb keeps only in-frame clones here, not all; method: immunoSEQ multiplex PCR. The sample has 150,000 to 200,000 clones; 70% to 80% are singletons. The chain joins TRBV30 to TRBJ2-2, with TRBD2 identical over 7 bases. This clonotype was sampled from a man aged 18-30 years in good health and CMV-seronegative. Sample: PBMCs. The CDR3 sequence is CAWRRLATGELFF. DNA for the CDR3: TGTGCCTGGAGGAGACTAGCAACCGGGGAGCTGTTTTTT. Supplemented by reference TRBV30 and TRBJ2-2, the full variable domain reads SQTIHQWPATLVQPVGSPLSLECTVEGTSNPNLYWYRQAAGRGLQLLFYSVGIGQISSEVPQNLSASRPQDRQFILSSKKLLLSDSGFYLCAWRRLATGELFFGEGSRLTVL.